The 24 T cell receptor beta chains in this list originate from one sample, sequenced in a study of T cell responses to AZD1222 COVID-19 vaccine. Measured with immunoSEQ multiplex PCR; TCRdb has only the in-frame clones, and not every one. The sample contains some 150,000 clones, over 85% of which appear only once. The source material was peripheral blood, sampled on day 0 of MenACWY control vaccination. All receptors derive from an adult in good health.

This chain links TRBV5-4 with TRBJ2-1; D is unclear. Germline V lookup: CDR1 SGHNT, CDR2 YYREEE (reference sequence). The germline V and J ends were trimmed by 3 bases and 1 base, with 8 bases remaining between them. The CDR3 is 14 amino acids. The CDR3 region is CASSSLDSYNEQFF. The CDR3 nucleotides are TGTGCCAGCAGCTCCCTAGATTCCTACAATGAGCAGTTCTTC. The full variable domain, in which reference TRBV5-4 and TRBJ2-1 provide the parts outside the CDR3, is ETGVTQSPTHLIKTRGQQVTLRCSSQSGHNTVSWYQQALGQGPQFIFQYYREEENGRGNFPPRFSGLQFPNYSSELNVNALELDDSALYLCASSSLDSYNEQFFGPGTRLTVL.

The chain links TRBV3-1 (or the pseudogene TRBV3-2) to TRBJ2-2; TRBD2 agrees at 7 bases. The J segment lost 0 bases and the V segment lost 6 bases, leaving 7 bases of the junction unmatched. This CDR3 has 16 residues. The germline V gene has CDR1 LGHDT and CDR2 YNNKEL (reference sequence). CDR3 bases: TGTGCCAGCAGGCTTAGCGGGCGTCCGAACACCGGGGAGCTGTTTTTT. Translated, it gives CASRLSGRPNTGELFF.

The chain recombines TRBV5-1 with TRBJ1-3, with D tentatively TRBD1 (5 bases). V was clipped by 4 bases and J by 1 base, with 12 bases between them. From germline, CDR1 is SGHRS and CDR2 YFSETQ. There are 15 residues in the CDR3. CDR3 residues: CASSPMGGSGNTIYF. For the CDR3, the DNA is TGCGCCAGCAGCCCGATGGGGGGATCTGGAAACACCATATATTTT.

The chain recombines TRBV6-5 with TRBJ1-2; tentative D call: TRBD1 (5 bases). This CDR3 spans 13 amino acids. Trimming pared 5 bases from V and 7 bases from J, leaving 14 bases between. Germline V lookup: CDR1 MNHEY, CDR2 SVGAGI. The CDR3 nucleotides are TGTGCCAGCAGTCTCACAGGCAGGGCTGGCTACACCTTC. It encodes CASSLTGRAGYTF.

This sequence joins TRBV2 and TRBJ2-1; D gene unclear. Germline-derived CDR1 and CDR2 are SNHLY and FYNNEI. The CDR3 has 11 residues. The V end was cut by 6 bases, the J end by 4 bases, with 4 bases between. The CDR3 reads CASRAYNEQFF. CDR3 nucleotide sequence: TGTGCCAGCAGGGCATACAATGAGCAGTTCTTC.

Only one count was recorded for this clone. J is TRBJ2-7 and V is TRBV7-9, with D tentatively TRBD1 or TRBD2 (6 bases each). The ends were cut back, 7 bases at V and 3 bases at J, with 16 bases in the middle. This CDR3 spans 14 amino acids. Germline values: CDR1 SEHNR, CDR2 FQNEAQ (reference sequence). The DNA for the CDR3 is TGTGCCAGCACCCAAGGGGGGACGATCTACGAGCAGTACTTC. Encoded protein: CASTQGGTIYEQYF. The full variable domain, in which reference TRBV7-9 and TRBJ2-7 provide the parts outside the CDR3, is DTGVSQNPRHKITKRGQNVTFRCDPISEHNRLYWYRQTLGQGPEFLTYFQNEAQLEKSRLLSDRFSAERPKGSFSTLEIQRTEQGDSAMYLCASTQGGTIYEQYFGPGTRLTVT.

This clone has only one observation. V and J are TRBV5-4 and TRBJ2-7, with D possibly TRBD1 on 7 matching bases. CDR3 length equals 13 residues. V lost 5 bases and J lost 7, with 16 bases in between. Germline-derived CDR1 and CDR2 are SGHNT and YYREEE (reference sequence). CDR3 bases: TGTGCCAGCAGAATCGGAGGGGGCGGGGAGCAGTACTTC. This gives the protein CASRIGGGGEQYF.

The rearrangement uses TRBV12-3 or TRBV12-4 and TRBJ1-6; D is uncertain. The ends were cut back, 1 base at V and 8 bases at J, with 6 bases in the middle. This CDR3 comprises 13 residues. The CDR3 region is CASSLERDSPLHF. The CDR3 DNA reads as TGTGCCAGCAGTTTAGAGAGAGATTCACCCCTCCACTTT.

The V gene is TRBV30, the J gene TRBJ1-3; D call uncertain. Germline assignment: CDR1 GTSNPN and CDR2 SVGIG (reference sequence). V was cut by 5 bases and J by 5 bases, with 4 bases left in between. This CDR3 is 10 amino acids long. This CDR3 is CAWARNTIYF. The CDR3 nucleotides are TGTGCCTGGGCAAGAAACACCATATATTTT.

The V call is TRBV28, the J call TRBJ2-3, with TRBD2 matching 11 bases. J lost 5 bases, V lost 3 bases, and 7 bases had no gene match. The CDR3 length is 16 residues. The germline V gene encodes CDR1 MDHEN and CDR2 SYDVKM. In DNA form, the CDR3 reads TGTGCCAGCAGTTTCACTAGCGGGAGAAGTGGAGATACGCAGTATTTT. Its protein is CASSFTSGRSGDTQYF.

The genes are TRBV28 and TRBJ1-2; 8 nucleotides align to TRBD1. V shed 5 bases and J 7 bases; nucleotides not matched to a gene: 6. The CDR3 runs to 13 residues. CDR1 MDHEN and CDR2 SYDVKM come from the germline V gene. CDR3 loop: CASSTPDRGGYTF. In DNA form, the CDR3 reads TGTGCCAGCAGTACACCCGACAGGGGTGGCTACACCTTC.

The chain has TRBV19 and TRBJ1-1; no firm D call. The germline gives CDR1 LNHDA, CDR2 SQIVND (reference sequence). The CDR3 extends over 14 amino acids. V dropped 3 bases and J dropped 4 bases, with 12 bases sitting between them. CDR3 in amino acids: CASSIPGMGTEAFF. CDR3 in DNA: TGTGCCAGTAGTATCCCGGGAATGGGCACTGAAGCTTTCTTT.

The V gene is TRBV6-5, the J gene TRBJ2-3, with D tentatively TRBD1 or TRBD2 (5 bases each). This CDR3 has 11 amino acids. Germline V gene lookup returns CDR1 MNHEY and CDR2 SVGAGI. V shed 7 bases and J shed 5 bases, with 7 bases lying between them. CDR3 residues: CASTRGDTQYF. Here the CDR3 DNA reads TGTGCCAGCACGAGGGGAGATACGCAGTATTTT.

This clone turned up a few times. This rearrangement joins TRBV27 to TRBJ2-7, with D maybe TRBD2 (7 bases). The CDR3 consists of 15 residues. Germline V gene lookup returns CDR1 MNHEY and CDR2 SMNVEV (reference sequence). V gave up 5 bases and J gave up 0 bases, with 14 bases separating them. This chain's CDR3 is CASSTRGGNSYEQYF. The CDR3 region has the DNA TGTGCCAGCAGTACGAGGGGGGGAAACTCCTACGAGCAGTACTTC.

Notes on this clone: Germline is not matched at one junction end, which may reflect a read error. The chain joins TRBV18 to TRBJ1-1; TRBD1 agrees at 9 bases. Germline V lookup: CDR1 KGHSH, CDR2 LQKENI. The CDR3 has 15 residues. CDR3 sequence (DNA): TGTGCCAGCTCACCCACGGACAGGGGCTCCCCTGAGGCTTTCTTT. It codes for CASSPTDRGSPEAFF.

The J gene is TRBJ1-1, the V gene TRBV9; D is unresolved. Germline CDR1 is SGDLS and CDR2 is YYNGEE. The CDR3 spans 14 residues. The V end lost 4 bases, the J end lost 1 base, and 11 bases lay between the germline ends. The CDR3 DNA sequence: TGTGCCAGCAGCCCATCCATCGGGAACACTGAAGCTTTCTTT. It codes for CASSPSIGNTEAFF.

As regards this clone: One end of the junction does not line up with germline, which may come from a read error. The chain has TRBV18 and TRBJ2-5; D remains ambiguous. The CDR3 is 15 residues long. From germline, CDR1 is KGHSH and CDR2 LQKENI. This CDR3 is CASSTPDWYQETQYF. The CDR3 DNA follows: TGTGCCAGCTCAACACCCGACTGGTACCAAGAGACCCAGTACTTC.

V usage is TRBV7-8 and J usage is TRBJ1-5; tentatively, D is TRBD1 (6 bases). CDR1 is SGHVS, CDR2 FQNEAQ, per germline. The CDR3 has 19 amino acids. V lost 3 bases to trimming and J lost 4 bases, with 25 bases between them. The CDR3 DNA reads TGTGCCAGCAGCTTGGACCCGGCGGTCGGGGGGCCTGATAATCAGCCCCAGCATTTT. This sequence encodes CASSLDPAVGGPDNQPQHF. Using reference TRBV7-8 and TRBJ1-5 for the parts outside the CDR3, the full variable domain is GAGVSQSPRYKVAKRGQDVALRCDPISGHVSLFWYQQALGQGPEFLTYFQNEAQLDKSGLPSDRFFAERPEGSVSTLKIQRTQQEDSAVYLCASSLDPAVGGPDNQPQHFGDGTRLSIL.

The gene calls are TRBV5-1 and TRBJ2-5; tentatively, D is TRBD2 (5 bases). This CDR3 has 13 residues. V was trimmed by 0 bases and J by 5 bases, leaving 8 bases between them. Germline loops: CDR1 SGHRS, CDR2 YFSETQ. CDR3 region: CASSLEGSETQYF. As DNA, the CDR3 is TGCGCCAGCAGCTTGGAAGGGAGCGAGACCCAGTACTTC.

This chain joins TRBV18 and TRBJ2-3; 7 bases map to TRBD2. V gave up 1 base and J gave up 3 bases; unmatched junction bases: 7. Germline CDR1 and CDR2: KGHSH and LQKENI. This CDR3 is 16 amino acids long. The CDR3 nucleotides are TGTGCCAGCTCACCACTTTTATGGACTAGTACAGATACGCAGTATTTT. Its translation is CASSPLLWTSTDTQYF.

J is TRBJ2-3 and V is TRBV6-5; D is possibly TRBD1 or TRBD2 (5 bases each). The V end was cut by 10 bases, the J end by 0 bases, with 17 bases between. The germline CDR1 and CDR2 sequences are MNHEY and SVGAGI. This CDR3 is built from 15 residues. The CDR3 sequence is CATSYGTASTDTQYF. The CDR3 DNA sequence: TGTGCCACCAGCTACGGGACGGCCAGCACAGATACGCAGTATTTT.

V and J are TRBV28 and TRBJ1-6; D possibly corresponds to TRBD1 (6 bases). CDR1 and CDR2 from the germline V gene are MDHEN and SYDVKM. The CDR3 runs to 17 residues. Trimming shortened V by 7 bases and J by 7 bases, and 23 bases separated the two germline ends. The CDR3, as DNA: TGTGCCAGCACCATGGGGGCGGGAATGCTGGGGAATTCACCCCTCCACTTT. Its translation is CASTMGAGMLGNSPLHF.

This chain joins TRBV9 and TRBJ1-2, with TRBD1 matching over 9 bases. V shed 4 bases, J shed 4 bases, and the junction held 11 bases outside the gene matches. Germline V lookup: CDR1 SGDLS, CDR2 YYNGEE. The CDR3 has 16 residues. Here the CDR3 reads CASSPDRQGVIYGYTF. CDR3 DNA: TGTGCCAGCAGCCCTGACCGACAGGGGGTGATCTATGGCTACACCTTC.

The chain uses TRBV11-2 and TRBJ1-2; 8 bases fit TRBD1. Per germline, CDR1 SGHAT and CDR2 FQNNGV. The CDR3 spans 14 residues. Germline trimming cut 2 bases from V and 5 bases from J; bases unmatched to any gene: 4. The CDR3 DNA reads as TGTGCCAGCAGCTTACAGGGGGCAGAATATGGCTACACCTTC. Encoded protein: CASSLQGAEYGYTF.